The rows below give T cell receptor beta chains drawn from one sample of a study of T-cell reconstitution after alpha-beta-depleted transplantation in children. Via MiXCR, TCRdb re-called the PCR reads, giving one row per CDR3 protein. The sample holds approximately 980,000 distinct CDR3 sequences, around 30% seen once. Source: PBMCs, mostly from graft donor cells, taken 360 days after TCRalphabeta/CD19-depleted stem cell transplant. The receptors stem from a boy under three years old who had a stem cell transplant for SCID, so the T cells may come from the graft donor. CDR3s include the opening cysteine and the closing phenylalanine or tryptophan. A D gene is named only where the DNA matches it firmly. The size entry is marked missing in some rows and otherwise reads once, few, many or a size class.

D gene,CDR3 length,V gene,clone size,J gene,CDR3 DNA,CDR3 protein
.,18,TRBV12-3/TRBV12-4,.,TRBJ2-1,TGTGCCAGCAGTTTTCCTGCAGGGTCCGGGAGTTACTACAATGAGCAGTTCTTC,CASSFPAGSGSYYNEQFF
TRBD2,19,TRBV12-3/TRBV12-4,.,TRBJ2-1,TGTACCATCAGTTTAGGACTAGCGGGGGGGATGAGCTCCTACAATGAGCAGTTCTTC,CTISLGLAGGMSSYNEQFF
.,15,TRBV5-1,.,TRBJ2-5,TGCGCCAGCAGCTTGGGCCTCTACCCCCAAGAGACCCAGTACTTC,CASSLGLYPQETQYF
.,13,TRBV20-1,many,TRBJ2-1,TGCAGTGCTGGACAGAACCTCAACAATGAGCAGTTCTTC,CSAGQNLNNEQFF
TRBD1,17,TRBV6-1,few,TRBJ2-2,TGTGCCAGCAGTACCGCCCTGGGCAGGGGGCTTGACGGGGAGCTGTTTTTT,CASSTALGRGLDGELFF
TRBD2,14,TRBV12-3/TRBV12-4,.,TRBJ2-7,TGTGCCAGCAGTTTTGGGAGGGCTCATGGCGAGCAGTACTTC,CASSFGRAHGEQYF
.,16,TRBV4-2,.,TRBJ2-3,TGTGCCAGCAGCCCCCTCGGAAGCGGCAGCACAGATACGCAGTATTTT,CASSPLGSGSTDTQYF
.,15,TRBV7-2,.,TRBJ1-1,TGTGCCAGCAGCTTGGGAGAGGGCGGAAGCACTGAAGCTTTCTTT,CASSLGEGGSTEAFF
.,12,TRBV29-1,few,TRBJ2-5,TGCAGCGTTGAATCGGGGGAAGAGACCCAGTACTTC,CSVESGEETQYF
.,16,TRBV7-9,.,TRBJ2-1,TGTGCCAGCAGCTGGCTCGGCAGCTATAGGGTCAATGAGCAGTTCTTC,CASSWLGSYRVNEQFF
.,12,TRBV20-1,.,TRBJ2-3,TGCAGTGCAGCGGGACAGTCAGATACGCAGTATTTT,CSAAGQSDTQYF
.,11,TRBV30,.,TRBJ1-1,TGTGCCTGGAGTTCCTTACGAGGAGCTTTCTTT,CAWSSLRGAFF
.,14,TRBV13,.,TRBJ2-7,TGTGCCAGCAGCTTAGCCGCCCCCATGGGCGAGCAGTACTTC,CASSLAAPMGEQYF
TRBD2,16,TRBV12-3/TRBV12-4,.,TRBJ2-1,TGTGCCAGCAGTTTAGGCCGGTCTAGCGGGGATGGTGAGCAGTTCTTC,CASSLGRSSGDGEQFF
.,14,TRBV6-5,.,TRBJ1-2,TGTGCCAGCAGTTTTCTACTTACTAACTATGGCTACACCTTC,CASSFLLTNYGYTF
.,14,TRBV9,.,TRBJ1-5,TGTGCCAGCTGGGGGGGCCTCTCCAATCAGCCCCAGCATTTT,CASWGGLSNQPQHF
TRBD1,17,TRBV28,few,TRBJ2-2,TGTGCCAGCAGTTCACCAACCGGGACAGCAAACACCGGGGAGCTGTTTTTT,CASSSPTGTANTGELFF
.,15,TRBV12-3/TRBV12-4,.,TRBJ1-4,TGTGCCAGCAGTCGGAACGTTAGGGAGAATGAAAAACTGTTTTTT,CASSRNVRENEKLFF
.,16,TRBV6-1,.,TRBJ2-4,TGTGCCAGCAGTGAAGCGGGTCAGGGGGCCAAAAACATTCAGTACTTC,CASSEAGQGAKNIQYF
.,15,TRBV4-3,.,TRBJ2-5,TGCGCCAGCAGCCAAGACTGGACAGCAGCAGAGACCCAGTACTTC,CASSQDWTAAETQYF
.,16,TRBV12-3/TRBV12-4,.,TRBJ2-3,TGTGCCAGCAGTTACAACCCAGGGGCGCGTCCAGATACGCAGTATTTT,CASSYNPGARPDTQYF
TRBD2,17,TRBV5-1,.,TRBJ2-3,TGCGCCAGCAGCTGGACGGTTCTAGCGGGGTCCACAGATACGCAGTATTTT,CASSWTVLAGSTDTQYF
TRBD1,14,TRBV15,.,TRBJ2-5,TGTGCCACCAGCTCACAGGGGGCAGGGGAGACCCAGTACTTC,CATSSQGAGETQYF
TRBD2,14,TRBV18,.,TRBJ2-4,TGTGCCAGCTCGCCAACTAGCGGGGGTAACATTCAGTACTTC,CASSPTSGGNIQYF